This T cell receptor (beta chain) was recorded in a study of blood T cell repertoires in COVID-19. Here immunoSEQ multiplex PCR was the method, and the copy in TCRdb shows in-frame clones only, minus some. The sample contains over 150,000 clones, around 82% of which appear only once. The CDR3 consists of 14 residues. Germline CDR1 SQVTM, CDR2 ANQGSEA. V trimming: 7 bases; J trimming: 3 bases; junction bases outside the gene matches: 10. The clonotype originates from a woman of 80 years or more with acute or convalescent COVID-19. Input material: peripheral blood. The rearrangement uses TRBV29-1 and TRBJ2-3, with 7 bases fitting TRBD1. The CDR3 spells CSGKGALPTDTQYF. Here the CDR3 DNA reads TGCAGCGGGAAGGGGGCGCTTCCAACAGATACGCAGTATTTT.